These 21 T cell receptor beta chains were all obtained from the same sample, sequenced in a study of CD8+CD57+ T cells in acquired aplastic anemia. Profiling of TCR beta VDJ combinations and CDR3 sequences used genomic DNA as template. MiXCR was run by TCRdb on the reads, yielding one entry per CDR3 protein. The sample carries some 140,000 distinct CDR3 sequences, less than 45% recorded once. The sample consisted of sorted CD4+, CD8+, or CD8+CD57+ T cells (not recorded which) from PBMCs. The receptors stem from a human donor in good health, serving as a control.

V usage is TRBV7-2 and J usage is TRBJ1-4, with a possible D match to TRBD1 (5 bases). Trimming shortened V by 0 bases and J by 7 bases, and 15 bases separated the two germline ends. CDR1 is SGHTA and CDR2 is FQGNSA in the germline V gene. This CDR3 is built from 16 residues. The CDR3 coding sequence is TGTGCCAGCAGCTTAGCTTTGGGGGGGGGTGGTGAAAAACTGTTTTTT. Residues: CASSLALGGGGEKLFF.

The sample holds many counts of this clonotype. CDR3 residues: CASSQGRGRGLQETQYF. As DNA, the CDR3 is TGTGCCAGCAGCCAAGGTAGGGGACGGGGCCTCCAAGAGACCCAGTACTTC. J is TRBJ2-5 and V is TRBV3-1; D assignment may be TRBD1 or TRBD2 (5 bases each). Trimming pared 1 base from V and 1 base from J, leaving 16 bases between. The CDR3 loop spans 17 amino acids. Germline lookup yields CDR1 LGHDT and CDR2 YNNKEL (reference sequence).

This chain uses TRBV19 with TRBJ1-2, with D unclear. The V end was cut by 6 bases, the J end by 12 bases, with 17 bases between. The CDR3 runs 12 residues. From germline, CDR1 is LNHDA and CDR2 SQIVND (reference sequence). CDR3 in DNA: TGTGCCAGTAGGTTGGGAGGGAGCGGAAACACCTTC. Translation gives CASRLGGSGNTF.

This clonotype was counted many times. The chain joins TRBV7-8 to TRBJ2-3; 12 bases match TRBD2. V lost 5 bases, J lost 0 bases, and 6 bases stayed unmatched. Germline V gene sequence: CDR1 SGHVS, CDR2 FQNEAQ. CDR3 size: 17 residues. The CDR3 region is CASSLSTSGRSTDTQYF. For the CDR3, the DNA is TGTGCCAGCAGCCTATCGACTAGCGGGAGAAGCACAGATACGCAGTATTTT.

This clonotype was counted at least ten times. The rearrangement joins TRBV12-5 to TRBJ2-7; TRBD1 aligns across 11 bases. With 6 bases clipped from V and 7 bases from J, the junction kept 8 bases outside the gene matches. Per germline, CDR1 LGHNT and CDR2 FRNRAP. The CDR3 extends over 14 amino acids. The chain's CDR3 is CASGRPGQGGEQYF. CDR3 coding DNA: TGTGCTAGTGGCCGACCGGGACAGGGGGGAGAGCAGTACTTC.

The V gene is TRBV15, the J gene TRBJ2-1, with a possible D match to TRBD2 (5 bases). The CDR3 runs to 16 residues. The V gene's germline CDR1 is LNHNV and CDR2 YYDKDF (reference sequence). The ends were cut back, 0 bases at V and 7 bases at J, with 16 bases in the middle. The CDR3 sequence: CATSRDGRSSNNEQFF. The CDR3 DNA is TGTGCCACCAGCAGAGATGGTAGGTCTAGCAATAATGAGCAGTTCTTC.

The chain joins TRBV30 to TRBJ2-2; D gene ambiguous. Between the trimmed V and J ends, which lost 0 bases and 6 bases, there was a span of 2 bases. There are 11 residues in the CDR3. Germline V gene lookup returns CDR1 GTSNPN and CDR2 SVGIG (reference sequence). The CDR3 DNA sequence: TGTGCCTGGAGTGTTTCCGGGGAGCTGTTTTTT. It is translated as CAWSVSGELFF.

This clonotype was counted a few times. V gene TRBV12-5 combines with J gene TRBJ1-2; D is unresolved. V dropped 6 bases and J dropped 0 bases, with 20 bases sitting between them. The CDR3 is 17 amino acids. CDR1 is LGHNT, CDR2 FRNRAP, per germline. CDR3 in amino acids: CASGPWVAIRANYGYTF. In nucleotides, the CDR3 is TGTGCTAGTGGGCCCTGGGTGGCGATCCGAGCTAACTATGGCTACACCTTC.

The J gene is TRBJ2-3, the V gene TRBV4-2; a weak D match, TRBD2 (6 bases). CDR3 size: 15 residues. Germline CDR1 LGHNA, CDR2 YNFKEQ. V was clipped by 0 bases and J by 1 base, with 8 bases between them. The CDR3 DNA is TGTGCCAGCAGCCAAGATTGGGGGGGCACAGATACGCAGTATTTT. Protein: CASSQDWGGTDTQYF.

Remarks on this clonotype: The conserved final phenylalanine or tryptophan is absent from the CDR3, which likely points to a read error. The rearrangement uses TRBV5-1 and TRBJ2-2; 7 bases are shared with TRBD1. Germline values: CDR1 SGHRS, CDR2 YFSETQ. J lost 5 bases, V lost 7 bases, and 20 bases had no gene match. This CDR3 comprises 18 residues. CDR3 nucleotide sequence: TGCGCCAGCGCGCCCGACAGGGCGCGGCCCCTTGGGACCGGGGAGCTGTTTCTT. Protein: CASAPDRARPLGTGELFL.

V gene TRBV25-1 combines with J gene TRBJ2-7; 7 nucleotides align to TRBD1. Unmatched junction bases numbered 30, after V lost 4 bases and J lost 6 bases. CDR3 length equals 21 residues. Germline-derived CDR1 and CDR2 are MGHDK and SYGVNS. The CDR3 DNA is TGTGCCAGCAGTGCTTGCTCGCCCCGCGACAGGGACAGCCCCGAGGATGGCGAGCAGTACTTC. Its translation is CASSACSPRDRDSPEDGEQYF.

About this clonotype: Its ends do not fully match the called genes, so a read error is possible. The chain couples TRBV7-7 to TRBJ2-3; D unresolved. CDR3 length: 12 residues. Germline CDR1 reads SSHAT; CDR2 reads FNYEAQ (reference sequence). The CDR3 protein is CASSRSQGTQYF. The CDR3 region has the DNA TGTGCTAGCAGCCGCAGTCAAGGGACGCAGTATTTT.

The chain is built from TRBV11-2 and TRBJ1-5; D gene uncertain. V lost 1 base and J lost 5, with 21 bases in between. Germline lookup yields CDR1 SGHAT and CDR2 FQNNGV. The CDR3 covers 18 residues. The CDR3 loop is CASSLVDGSWVSHQPQHF. The CDR3, as DNA: TGTGCCAGCAGCTTAGTAGATGGGTCTTGGGTTTCTCATCAGCCCCAGCATTTT.

This clonotype was seen ten or more times. This chain links TRBV11-2 with TRBJ2-1; 9 nucleotides align to TRBD2. This CDR3 comprises 14 residues. With 3 bases clipped from V and 8 bases from J, the junction kept 5 bases outside the gene matches. Germline CDR1 is SGHAT and CDR2 is FQNNGV. The CDR3 spells CASSLGSGSYEQFF. CDR3 nucleotide sequence: TGTGCCAGCAGCTTGGGTAGCGGGAGCTATGAGCAGTTCTTC.

CDR3 coding DNA: TGTGCCAGCCCTGACAGTCCAGATACGCAGTATTTT. It specifies CASPDSPDTQYF. The rearrangement links TRBV13 to TRBJ2-3; TRBD1 is a possible D gene (5 bases). Per the germline V gene, CDR1 is PRHDT and CDR2 is FYEKMQ (reference sequence). The CDR3 loop spans 12 amino acids. V lost 8 bases and J 4 bases, leaving 10 bases between the germline ends.

To note about this clonotype: A clone one base away is much larger, so this may be a read error. Written as DNA, the CDR3 is TGTGCCAGCGTAAAAGTCACCTACGAGCAGTTCTTC. Its translation is CASVKVTYEQFF. The chain recombines TRBV25-1 with TRBJ2-1; no clear D gene. This CDR3 contains 12 residues. V was clipped by 8 bases and J by 10 bases, with 15 bases between them. CDR1 MGHDK and CDR2 SYGVNS come from the germline V gene.

The chain has TRBV15 and TRBJ1-6; D possibly corresponds to TRBD1 (6 bases). Trimming removed 0 bases at V and 8 bases at J, with 11 bases between. There are 15 residues in the CDR3. The germline V gene has CDR1 LNHNV and CDR2 YYDKDF (reference sequence). CDR3 sequence: CATSRDFRGDSPLHF. The CDR3 DNA sequence: TGTGCCACCAGCAGAGATTTTAGGGGGGATTCACCCCTCCACTTT.

This clonotype came up a few times. The J gene is TRBJ1-4, the V gene TRBV12-3 or TRBV12-4, with D perhaps TRBD1 (5 bases). With 5 bases removed from V and 0 bases from J, the gap between germline ends came to 22 bases. This CDR3 region has 19 residues. DNA of the CDR3: TGTGCCAGCAGTCGAGTGCCGGGACTGAAGAATGCAACTAATGAAAAACTGTTTTTT. Translation gives CASSRVPGLKNATNEKLFF.

A word on this clonotype: A much more abundant neighbour one base away suggests this may be a read error. A read error is likely, as this CDR3 ends without the conserved phenylalanine or tryptophan. V and J are TRBV30 and TRBJ1-1; D uncertain. V lost 4 bases to trimming and J lost 4 bases, with 13 bases between them. Per the germline V gene, CDR1 is GTSNPN and CDR2 is SVGIG (reference sequence). CDR3 length: 13 amino acids. CDR3 bases: TGTGCCTGGAAACCGACGGTGACCACTGAAGCTTTCTCT. Its translation: CAWKPTVTTEAFS.

The chain links TRBV2 to TRBJ2-1; 8 nucleotides line up with TRBD1. This CDR3 is 15 amino acids long. Per the germline V gene, CDR1 is SNHLY and CDR2 is FYNNEI. V lost 2 bases to trimming and J lost 8 bases; unmatched junction nucleotides: 8. CDR3 nucleotide sequence: TGTGCCAGCAGTGAAAGGACAGGGAGGAGGTATGAGCAGTTCTTC. Protein: CASSERTGRRYEQFF. The variable domain in full, completed from reference TRBV2 and TRBJ2-1, reads EPEVTQTPSHQVTQMGQEVILRCVPISNHLYFYWYRQILGQKVEFLVSFYNNEISEKSEIFDDQFSVERPDGSNFTLKIRSTKLEDSAMYFCASSERTGRRYEQFFGPGTRLTVL.

This clonotype has a count of ten or more. This chain uses TRBV24-1 with TRBJ1-2; D remains unclear. Per germline, CDR1 KGHDR and CDR2 SFDVKD. The CDR3 length is 13 residues. V shed 4 bases and J shed 3 bases, with 8 bases lying between them. CDR3 in amino acids: CATSDAGDYGYTF. CDR3 DNA: TGTGCCACCAGTGACGCAGGAGACTATGGCTACACCTTC.